Sequencing of this T cell receptor (beta chain) was carried out in a study of T cells in Graves' hyperthyroidism and ophthalmopathy. Overall study findings and caveats: Within blood appeared most thyroid clonotypes that had expanded above 0.001.

As to this clonotype: As yet, its antigen is unknown.

The TCR beta CDR3 regions underwent amplification using RNA transcripts as the source. The HTBI primer set drove a first-round RT-PCR of the TCR CDR3. Via MiXCR, TCRdb re-called the multiplex PCR reads, giving one row per CDR3 protein. The sample yields approximately 640,000 distinct CDR3 sequences, around 15% seen once. From germline, CDR1 is MNHEY and CDR2 SMNVEV (reference sequence). This CDR3 spans 14 amino acids. Trimming removed 1 base at V and 9 bases at J, with 16 bases between. This TCR came from a woman aged 25 to 39 with Graves' hyperthyroidism. V usage is TRBV27 and J usage is TRBJ2-7, with D possibly TRBD2 on 6 matching bases. Sequencing used blood. The CDR3 region is CASSLWQGGEGQYF. Here the CDR3 DNA reads TGTGCCAGCAGTTTATGGCAGGGAGGTGAGGGGCAGTACTTC.